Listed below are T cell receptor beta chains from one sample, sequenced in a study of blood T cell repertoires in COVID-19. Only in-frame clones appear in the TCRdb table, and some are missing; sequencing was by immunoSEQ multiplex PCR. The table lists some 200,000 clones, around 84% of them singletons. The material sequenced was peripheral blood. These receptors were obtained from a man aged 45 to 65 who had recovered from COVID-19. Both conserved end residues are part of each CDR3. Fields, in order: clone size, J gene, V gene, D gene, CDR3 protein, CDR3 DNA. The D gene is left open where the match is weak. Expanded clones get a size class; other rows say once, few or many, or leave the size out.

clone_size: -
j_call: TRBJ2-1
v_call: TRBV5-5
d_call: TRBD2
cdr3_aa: CASSNLSGPYNEQFF
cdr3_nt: TGTGCCAGCAGCAACCTTAGCGGGCCCTACAATGAGCAGTTCTTC

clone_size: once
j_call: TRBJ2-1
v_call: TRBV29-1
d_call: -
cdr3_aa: CSGNRGSYNEQFF
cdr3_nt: TGCAGCGGTAATAGAGGGTCCTACAATGAGCAGTTCTTC

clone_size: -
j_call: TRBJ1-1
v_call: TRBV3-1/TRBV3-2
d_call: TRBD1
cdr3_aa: CASSHHDRVTTEAFF
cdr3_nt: TGTGCCAGCAGCCATCATGACAGGGTCACCACTGAAGCTTTCTTT

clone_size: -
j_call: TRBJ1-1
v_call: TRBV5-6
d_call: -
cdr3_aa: CASSLRRNTEAFF
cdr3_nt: TGTGCCAGCAGCTTGAGGAGGAACACTGAAGCTTTCTTT

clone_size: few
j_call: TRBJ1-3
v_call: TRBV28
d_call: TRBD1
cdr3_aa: CASTRQGGFGNTIYF
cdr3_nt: TGTGCCAGCACTAGACAGGGGGGTTTTGGAAACACCATATATTTT

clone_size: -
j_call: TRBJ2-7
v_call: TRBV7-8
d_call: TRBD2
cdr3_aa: CASSTRLAGYEQYF
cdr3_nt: TGTGCCAGCAGCACAAGACTAGCGGGCTACGAGCAGTACTTC

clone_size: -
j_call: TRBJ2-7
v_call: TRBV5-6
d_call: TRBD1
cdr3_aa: CASSSGQGPSYEQYF
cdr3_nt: TGTGCCAGCAGCTCGGGACAGGGGCCCTCCTACGAGCAGTACTTC

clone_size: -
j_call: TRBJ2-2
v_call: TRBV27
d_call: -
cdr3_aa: CASSLSRAARTGELFF
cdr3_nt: TGTGCCAGCAGTTTATCGAGAGCGGCGCGCACCGGGGAGCTGTTTTTT

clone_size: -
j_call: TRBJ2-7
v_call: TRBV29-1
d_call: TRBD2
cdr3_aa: CSVEGLAGGSTYEQYF
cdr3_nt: TGCAGCGTTGAAGGGCTAGCGGGAGGGTCAACCTACGAGCAGTACTTC

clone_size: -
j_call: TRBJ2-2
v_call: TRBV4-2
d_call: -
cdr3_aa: CASSQEAGRGTGELFF
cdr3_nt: TGTGCCAGCAGCCAAGAGGCCGGGAGAGGCACCGGGGAGCTGTTTTTT

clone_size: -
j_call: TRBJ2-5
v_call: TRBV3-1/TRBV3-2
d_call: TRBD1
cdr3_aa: CASSQRGQGLQETQYF
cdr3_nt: TGTGCCAGCAGCCAAAGGGGGCAGGGCCTACAAGAGACCCAGTACTTC

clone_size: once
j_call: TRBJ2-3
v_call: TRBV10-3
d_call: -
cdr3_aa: CAISDSADTQYF
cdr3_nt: TGTGCCATCAGTGATTCGGCAGATACGCAGTATTTT

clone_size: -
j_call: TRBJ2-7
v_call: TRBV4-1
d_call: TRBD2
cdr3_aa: CASSQDPGGGRYEQYF
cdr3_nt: TGCGCCAGCAGCCAAGATCCGGGAGGGGGAAGATACGAGCAGTACTTC

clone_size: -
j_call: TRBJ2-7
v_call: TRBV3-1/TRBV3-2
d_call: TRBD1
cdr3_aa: CASREGQGSYEQYF
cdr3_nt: TGTGCCAGCAGGGAAGGACAGGGCTCCTACGAGCAGTACTTC

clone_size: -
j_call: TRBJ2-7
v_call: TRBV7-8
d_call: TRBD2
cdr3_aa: CASSRGAGGSYEQYF
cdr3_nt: TGTGCCAGCAGCCGAGGGGCGGGGGGCTCCTACGAGCAGTACTTC

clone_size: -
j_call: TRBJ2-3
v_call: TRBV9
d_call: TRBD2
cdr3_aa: CASSTSLSGGGDTQYF
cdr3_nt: TGTGCCAGCAGCACCTCCCTTAGCGGGGGAGGGGATACGCAGTATTTT

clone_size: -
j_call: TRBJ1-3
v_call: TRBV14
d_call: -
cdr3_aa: CASSPTGSSGNTIYF
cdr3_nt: TGTGCCAGCAGCCCAACCGGGAGCTCTGGAAACACCATATATTTT

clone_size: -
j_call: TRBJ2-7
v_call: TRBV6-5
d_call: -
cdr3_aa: CASSWRRANEQYF
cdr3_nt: TGTGCCAGCAGTTGGCGCAGGGCGAACGAGCAGTACTTC

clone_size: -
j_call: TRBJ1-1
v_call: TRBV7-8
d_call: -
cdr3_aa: CASTQTPLNTEAFF
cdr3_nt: TGTGCCAGCACCCAAACTCCCTTGAACACTGAAGCTTTCTTT

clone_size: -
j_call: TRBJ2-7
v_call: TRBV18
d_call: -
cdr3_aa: CASSPSGHPFSSYEQYF
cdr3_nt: TGTGCCAGCTCGCCAAGCGGGCACCCCTTTAGCTCCTACGAGCAGTACTTC

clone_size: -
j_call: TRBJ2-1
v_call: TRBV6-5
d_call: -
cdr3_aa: CASRTLASAYNEQFF
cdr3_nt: TGTGCCAGCAGGACATTAGCGAGCGCCTACAATGAGCAGTTCTTC

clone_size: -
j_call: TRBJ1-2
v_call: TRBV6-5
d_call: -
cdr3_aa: CASRKGSNNYGYTF
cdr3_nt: TGTGCCAGCAGGAAAGGGAGCAATAACTATGGCTACACCTTC

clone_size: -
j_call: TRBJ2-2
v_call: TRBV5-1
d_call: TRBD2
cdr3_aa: CASSPGGSNTGELFF
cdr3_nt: TGCGCCAGCAGCCCCGGGGGGTCGAACACCGGGGAGCTGTTTTTT

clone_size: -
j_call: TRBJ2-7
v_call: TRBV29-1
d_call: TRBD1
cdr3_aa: CSAGQGASASEQYF
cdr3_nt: TGCAGCGCGGGACAGGGGGCAAGTGCGTCCGAGCAGTACTTC

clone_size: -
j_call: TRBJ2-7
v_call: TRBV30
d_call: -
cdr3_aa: CAGTSQGNEQYF
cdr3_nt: TGTGCCGGGACCTCTCAGGGGAACGAGCAGTACTTC

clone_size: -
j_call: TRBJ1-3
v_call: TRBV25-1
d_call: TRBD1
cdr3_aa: CASSEYGQGTGNTIYF
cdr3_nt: TGTGCCAGCAGTGAGTACGGACAGGGCACTGGAAACACCATATATTTT

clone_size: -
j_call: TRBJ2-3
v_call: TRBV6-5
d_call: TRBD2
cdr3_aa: CASRASGRSTDTQYF
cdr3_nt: TGTGCCAGCAGGGCGAGCGGGAGAAGCACAGATACGCAGTATTTT

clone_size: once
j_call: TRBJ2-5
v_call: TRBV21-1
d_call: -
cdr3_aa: CASSTERLPDQETQYF
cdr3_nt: TGTGCCAGCAGCACTGAGCGCCTACCCGATCAAGAGACCCAGTACTTC

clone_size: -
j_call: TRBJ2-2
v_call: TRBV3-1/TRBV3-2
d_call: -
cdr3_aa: CASSRITGVAGELFF
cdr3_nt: TGTGCCAGCAGCCGGATTACGGGAGTTGCCGGGGAGCTGTTTTTT

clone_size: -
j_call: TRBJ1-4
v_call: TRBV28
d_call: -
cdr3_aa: CASTSGGGPTNEKLFF
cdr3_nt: TGTGCCAGCACCAGCGGGGGTGGCCCAACTAATGAAAAACTGTTTTTT

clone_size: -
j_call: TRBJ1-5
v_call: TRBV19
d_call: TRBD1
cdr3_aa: CASSTGTASSNQPQHF
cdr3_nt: TGTGCCAGTAGTACTGGGACAGCCTCTAGCAATCAGCCCCAGCATTTT

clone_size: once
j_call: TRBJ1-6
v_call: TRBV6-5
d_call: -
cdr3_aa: CASSFRTPNNSPLHF
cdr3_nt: TGTGCCAGCAGTTTCAGGACACCGAATAATTCACCCCTCCACTTT

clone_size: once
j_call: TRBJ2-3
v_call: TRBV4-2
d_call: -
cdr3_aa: CASSQDPGGGTDTQYF
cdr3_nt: TGTGCCAGCAGCCAAGATCCTGGCGGAGGCACAGATACGCAGTATTTT

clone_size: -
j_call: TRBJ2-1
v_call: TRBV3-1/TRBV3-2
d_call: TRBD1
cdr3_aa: CASSQDVRTGGYNEQFF
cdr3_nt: TGTGCCAGCAGCCAAGATGTAAGGACAGGGGGTTACAATGAGCAGTTCTTC

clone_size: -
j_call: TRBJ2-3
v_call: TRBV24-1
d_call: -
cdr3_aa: CATSEGTFTQYF
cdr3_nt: TGTGCCACCAGTGAGGGGACTTTTACGCAGTATTTT

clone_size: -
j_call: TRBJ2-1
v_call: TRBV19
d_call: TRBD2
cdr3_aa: CATLKREGLQSEQFF
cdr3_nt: TGTGCCACCCTAAAGCGGGAGGGACTTCAGAGTGAGCAGTTCTTC

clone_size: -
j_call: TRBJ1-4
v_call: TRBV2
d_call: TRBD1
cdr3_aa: CASTGNRGKNEKLFF
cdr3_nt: TGTGCCAGCACCGGCAACAGGGGTAAAAATGAAAAACTGTTTTTT

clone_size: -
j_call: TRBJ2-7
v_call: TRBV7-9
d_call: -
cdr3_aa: CASSLEKQGHREQYF
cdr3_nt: TGTGCCAGCAGCTTAGAGAAACAGGGTCATCGGGAGCAGTACTTC

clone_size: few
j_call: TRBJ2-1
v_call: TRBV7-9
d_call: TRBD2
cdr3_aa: CASSSRTSGGNDEQFF
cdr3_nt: TGTGCCAGCAGCTCCAGGACTAGCGGGGGAAACGATGAGCAGTTCTTC

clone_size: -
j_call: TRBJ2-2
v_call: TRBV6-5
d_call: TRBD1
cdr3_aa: CATSGTENTGELFF
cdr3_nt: TGTGCCACCTCCGGGACAGAGAACACCGGGGAGCTGTTTTTT

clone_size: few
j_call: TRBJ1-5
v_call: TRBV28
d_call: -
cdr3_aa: CASSPGGPRNQPQHF
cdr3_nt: TGTGCCAGCAGCCCGGGGGGGCCGCGCAATCAGCCCCAGCATTTT

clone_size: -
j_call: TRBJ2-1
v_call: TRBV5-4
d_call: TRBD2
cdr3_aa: CASSWGLAGVGNEQFF
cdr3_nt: TGTGCCAGCAGCTGGGGACTAGCGGGAGTAGGAAATGAGCAGTTCTTC

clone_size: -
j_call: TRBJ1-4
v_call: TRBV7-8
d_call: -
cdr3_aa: CASSLDGGQNEKLFF
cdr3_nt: TGTGCCAGCAGCTTAGATGGGGGACAAAACGAAAAACTGTTTTTT

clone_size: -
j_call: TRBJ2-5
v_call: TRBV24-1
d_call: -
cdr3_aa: CATSDLDQGLGETQYF
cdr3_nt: TGTGCCACCAGTGATTTAGACCAGGGACTCGGCGAGACCCAGTACTTC

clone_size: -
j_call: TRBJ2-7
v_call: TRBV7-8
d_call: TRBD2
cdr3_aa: CASSLSGGYWAYEQYF
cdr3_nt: TGTGCCAGCAGCCTTAGCGGGGGCTATTGGGCATACGAGCAGTACTTC

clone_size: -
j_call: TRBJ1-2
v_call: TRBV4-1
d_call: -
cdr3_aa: CASSQDGGENYGYTF
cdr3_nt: TGCGCCAGCAGCCAAGATGGGGGGGAGAACTATGGCTACACCTTC

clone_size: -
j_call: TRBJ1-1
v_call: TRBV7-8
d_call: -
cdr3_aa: CASSLGWTVMNTEAFF
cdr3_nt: TGTGCCAGCAGCTTAGGTTGGACAGTAATGAACACTGAAGCTTTCTTT

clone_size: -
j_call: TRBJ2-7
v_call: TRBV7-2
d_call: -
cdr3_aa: CASSLAQGFYEQYF
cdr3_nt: TGTGCCAGCAGCTTAGCGCAGGGTTTCTACGAGCAGTACTTC

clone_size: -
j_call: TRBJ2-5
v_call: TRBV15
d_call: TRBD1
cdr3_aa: CATSRWGQEQETQYF
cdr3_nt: TGTGCCACCAGCAGATGGGGACAGGAACAAGAGACCCAGTACTTC

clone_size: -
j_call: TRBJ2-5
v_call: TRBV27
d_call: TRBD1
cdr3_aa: CASSPSDRRQETQYF
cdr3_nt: TGTGCCAGCAGTCCATCGGACAGGCGACAAGAGACCCAGTACTTC

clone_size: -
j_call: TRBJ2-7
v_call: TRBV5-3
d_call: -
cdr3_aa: CARSIAGDPYEQYF
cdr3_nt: TGTGCCAGAAGCATCGCAGGGGACCCCTACGAGCAGTACTTC

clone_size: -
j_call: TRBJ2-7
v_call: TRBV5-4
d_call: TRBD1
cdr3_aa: CASSLGQGASGPNYEQYF
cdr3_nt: TGTGCCAGCAGCCTCGGACAGGGGGCTTCTGGCCCAAACTACGAGCAGTACTTC

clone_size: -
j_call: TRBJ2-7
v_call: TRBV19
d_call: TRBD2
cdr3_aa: CASSIFLRASGEEQYF
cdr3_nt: TGTGCCAGTAGTATTTTCCTCCGGGCTAGCGGCGAGGAGCAGTACTTC